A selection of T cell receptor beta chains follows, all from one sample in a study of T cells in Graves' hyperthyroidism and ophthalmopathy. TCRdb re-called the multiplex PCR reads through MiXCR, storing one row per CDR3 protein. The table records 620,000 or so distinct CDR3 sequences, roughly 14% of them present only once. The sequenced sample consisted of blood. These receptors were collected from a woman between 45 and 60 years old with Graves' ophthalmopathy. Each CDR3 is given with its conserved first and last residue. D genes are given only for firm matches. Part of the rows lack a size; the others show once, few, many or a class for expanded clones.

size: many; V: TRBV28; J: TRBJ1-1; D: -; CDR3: CATRLALVHAEAFF; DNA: TGTGCCACCAGGTTGGCTCTTGTCCACGCTGAAGCTTTCTTT
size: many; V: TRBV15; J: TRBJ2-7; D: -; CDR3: CATSREGEREVSYEQYF; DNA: TGTGCCACCAGCAGAGAGGGGGAACGAGAAGTCTCCTACGAGCAGTACTTC
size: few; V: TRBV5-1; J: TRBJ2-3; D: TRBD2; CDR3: CASSLAETSGSSWRTDTQYF; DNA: TGCGCCAGCAGCTTGGCCGAGACTAGCGGGAGTAGTTGGCGCACAGATACGCAGTATTTT
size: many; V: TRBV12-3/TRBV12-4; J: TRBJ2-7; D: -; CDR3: CASTKRGKRNEQYF; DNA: TGTGCCAGCACTAAAAGGGGCAAGAGAAACGAGCAGTACTTC
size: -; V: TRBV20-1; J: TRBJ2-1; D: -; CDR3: CSATRVSSYNEQFF; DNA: TGCAGTGCCACTAGGGTGAGCTCCTACAATGAGCAGTTCTTC
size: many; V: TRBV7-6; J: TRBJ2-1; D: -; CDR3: CASSLRGERSNEQFF; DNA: TGTGCCAGCAGCTTAAGAGGGGAGCGCAGCAATGAGCAGTTCTTC
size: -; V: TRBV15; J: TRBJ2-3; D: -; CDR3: CATSRDQGAADTQYF; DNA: TGTGCCACCAGCAGAGATCAAGGGGCGGCGGATACGCAGTATTTT
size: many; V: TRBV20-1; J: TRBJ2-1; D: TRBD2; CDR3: CSGTSGNHNEQFF; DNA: TGCAGCGGGACTAGCGGAAATCACAATGAGCAGTTCTTC
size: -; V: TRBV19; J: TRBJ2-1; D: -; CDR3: CASSILARNNEQFF; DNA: TGTGCCAGTAGTATCCTAGCGCGAAACAATGAGCAGTTCTTC
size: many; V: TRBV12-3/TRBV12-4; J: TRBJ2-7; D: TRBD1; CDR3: CASSLGQESYEQYF; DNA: TGTGCCAGCAGTTTGGGACAGGAGTCCTACGAGCAGTACTTC
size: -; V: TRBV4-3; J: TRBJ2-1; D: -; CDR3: CASSQDWRAHDNEQFF; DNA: TGCGCCAGCAGCCAAGATTGGAGGGCCCACGACAATGAGCAGTTCTTC
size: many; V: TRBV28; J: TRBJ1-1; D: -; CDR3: CASSFGGSAEAFF; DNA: TGTGCCAGCAGTTTCGGAGGTTCAGCCGAAGCTTTCTTT
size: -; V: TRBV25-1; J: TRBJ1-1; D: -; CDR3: CASSSTTGEAFF; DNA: TGTGCCAGCAGTTCCACGACGGGGGAAGCTTTCTTT
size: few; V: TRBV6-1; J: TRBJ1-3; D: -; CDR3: CATRDSRSGNTIYF; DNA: TGTGCCACCCGGGACTCACGCTCTGGAAACACCATATATTTT
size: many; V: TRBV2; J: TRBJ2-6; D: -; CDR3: CAAQPSSDWANVLTF; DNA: TGTGCCGCCCAACCGAGTTCTGATTGGGCCAACGTCCTGACTTTC
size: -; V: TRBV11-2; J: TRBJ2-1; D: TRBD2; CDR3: CASIRTWGGNNEQFF; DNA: TGTGCCAGCATCAGAACGTGGGGGGGGAACAATGAGCAGTTCTTC
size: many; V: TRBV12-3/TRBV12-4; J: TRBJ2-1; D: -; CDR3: CASTKRVSYNEQFF; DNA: TGTGCCAGCACCAAGCGGGTATCCTACAATGAGCAGTTCTTC
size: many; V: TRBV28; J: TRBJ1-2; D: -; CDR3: CASSFVGDGYTF; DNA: TGTGCCAGCAGTTTTGTCGGGGATGGCTACACCTTC
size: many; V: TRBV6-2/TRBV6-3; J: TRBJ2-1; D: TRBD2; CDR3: CASTTLAGRYNEQFF; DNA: TGTGCCAGCACCACCCTAGCGGGACGATACAATGAGCAGTTCTTC